Here is one T cell receptor (beta chain) with its context. The junction differs from germline at one of its ends, possibly a read error. Arm-PCR of CDR3 regions and iRepertoire HTBI primers were the basis on which TCR beta libraries were built. TCRdb reanalysed the multiplex PCR reads using MiXCR and keeps one entry per CDR3 protein. The table includes hundreds of thousands of distinct CDR3 sequences, 16% detected once. Time point in this sample: newly diagnosed GD, antithyroid drugs for less than 3 months. The TCR library used RNA extracted from PBMCs. This specimen comes from a study of regulatory T cells in long-lasting Graves disease. The sample was also reused in another study, on T cells in Graves' hyperthyroidism and ophthalmopathy. Per that study: Over 18 months, lack of ophthalmopathy progression marked Graves' hyperthyroidism as stable.

This material consisted of peripheral blood mononuclear cells (PBMCs), taken at new diagnosis, from a patient treated with antithyroid drugs. The TCR was taken from a woman in her twenties or thirties with Graves disease.

The CDR3 DNA follows: TGTGCCAGCAGATCAGGGGTCCGGAACTCCTACGGGCAGTACTTC. It codes for CASRSGVRNSYGQYF. The chain has TRBV28 and TRBJ2-7, with a tentative D call TRBD1 (6 bases). This CDR3 comprises 15 residues. Germline V CDR1 and CDR2: MDHEN, SYDVKM.